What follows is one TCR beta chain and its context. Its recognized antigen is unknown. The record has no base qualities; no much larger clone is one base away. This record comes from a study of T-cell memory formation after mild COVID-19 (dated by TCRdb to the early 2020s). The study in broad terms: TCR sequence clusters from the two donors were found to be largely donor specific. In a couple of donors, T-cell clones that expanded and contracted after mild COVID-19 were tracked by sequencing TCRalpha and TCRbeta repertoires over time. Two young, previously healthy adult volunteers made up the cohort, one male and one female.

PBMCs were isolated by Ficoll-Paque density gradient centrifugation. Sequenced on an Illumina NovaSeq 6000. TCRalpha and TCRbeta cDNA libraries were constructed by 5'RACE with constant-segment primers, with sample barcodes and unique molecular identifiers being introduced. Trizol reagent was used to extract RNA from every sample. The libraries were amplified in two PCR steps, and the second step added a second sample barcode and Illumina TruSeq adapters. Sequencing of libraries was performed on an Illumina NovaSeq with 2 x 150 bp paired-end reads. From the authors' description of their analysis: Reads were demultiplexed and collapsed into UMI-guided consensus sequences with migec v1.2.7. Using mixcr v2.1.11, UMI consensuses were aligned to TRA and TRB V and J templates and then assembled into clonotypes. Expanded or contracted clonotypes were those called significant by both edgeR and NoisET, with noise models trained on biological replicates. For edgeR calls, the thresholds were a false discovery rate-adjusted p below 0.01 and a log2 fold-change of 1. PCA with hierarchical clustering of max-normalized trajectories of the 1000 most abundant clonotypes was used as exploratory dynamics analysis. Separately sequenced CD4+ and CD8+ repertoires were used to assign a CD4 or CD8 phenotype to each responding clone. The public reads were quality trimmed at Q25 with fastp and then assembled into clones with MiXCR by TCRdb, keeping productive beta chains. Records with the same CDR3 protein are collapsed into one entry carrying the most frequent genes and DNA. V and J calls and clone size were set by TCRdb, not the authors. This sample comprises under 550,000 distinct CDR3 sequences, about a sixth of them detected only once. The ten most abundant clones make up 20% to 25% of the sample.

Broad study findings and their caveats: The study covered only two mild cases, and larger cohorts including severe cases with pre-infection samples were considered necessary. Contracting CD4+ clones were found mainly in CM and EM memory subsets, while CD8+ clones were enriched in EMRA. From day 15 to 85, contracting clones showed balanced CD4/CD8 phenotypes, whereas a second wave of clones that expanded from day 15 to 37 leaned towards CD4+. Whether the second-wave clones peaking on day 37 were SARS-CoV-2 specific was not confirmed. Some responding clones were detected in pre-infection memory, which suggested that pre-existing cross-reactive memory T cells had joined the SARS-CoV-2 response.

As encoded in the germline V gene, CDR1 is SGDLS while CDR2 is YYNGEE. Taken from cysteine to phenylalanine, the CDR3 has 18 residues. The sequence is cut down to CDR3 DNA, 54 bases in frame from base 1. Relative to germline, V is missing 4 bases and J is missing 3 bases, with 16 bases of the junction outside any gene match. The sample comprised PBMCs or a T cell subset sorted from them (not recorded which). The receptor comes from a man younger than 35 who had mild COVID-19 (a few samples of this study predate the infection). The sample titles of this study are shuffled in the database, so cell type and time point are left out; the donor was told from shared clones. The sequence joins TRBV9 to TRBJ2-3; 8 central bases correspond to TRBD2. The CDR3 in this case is CASSLTSGGGITTDTQYF. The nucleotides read TGTGCCAGCAGCCTTACTAGCGGCGGGGGAATAACGACAGATACGCAGTATTTT.